This record concerns one TCR beta chain sequence. These data are taken from a study of somatic mutations in cytotoxic T cells in rheumatoid arthritis. The protocol was immunoSEQ multiplex PCR, while the TCRdb copy is restricted to in-frame clones and leaves out a portion. The table lists roughly 17,000 clones, around 84% of them singletons. The J segment lost 2 bases and the V segment lost 6 bases, leaving 5 bases of the junction unmatched. Germline V lookup: CDR1 SGHRS, CDR2 YFSETQ. This CDR3 contains 15 residues. Sequencing input: CD8+ T cells sorted from blood. V is TRBV5-1 and J is TRBJ2-3; 11 nucleotides align to TRBD2. The source of this sequence is a woman in her thirties or forties with rheumatoid arthritis. Here the CDR3 reads CASTSSGGPTDTQYF. The CDR3 DNA sequence: TGCGCCAGCACCTCTAGCGGGGGGCCCACAGATACGCAGTATTTT.